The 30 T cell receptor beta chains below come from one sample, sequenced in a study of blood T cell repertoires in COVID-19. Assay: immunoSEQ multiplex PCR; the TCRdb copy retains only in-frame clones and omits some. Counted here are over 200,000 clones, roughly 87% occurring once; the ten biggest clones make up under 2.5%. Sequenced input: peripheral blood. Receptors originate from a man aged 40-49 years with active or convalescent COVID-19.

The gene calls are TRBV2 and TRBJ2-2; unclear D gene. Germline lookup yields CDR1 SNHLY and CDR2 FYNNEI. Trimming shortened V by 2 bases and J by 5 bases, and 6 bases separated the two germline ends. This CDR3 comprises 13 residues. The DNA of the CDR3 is TGTGCCAGCAGTGAAATCGGGACCGGGGAGCTGTTTTTT. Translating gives CASSEIGTGELFF.

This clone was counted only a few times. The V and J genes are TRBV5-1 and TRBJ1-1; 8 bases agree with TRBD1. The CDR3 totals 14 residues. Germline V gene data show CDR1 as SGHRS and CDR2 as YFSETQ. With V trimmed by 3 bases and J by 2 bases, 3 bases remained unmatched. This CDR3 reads CASSWTGINTEAFF. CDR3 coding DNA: TGCGCCAGCAGCTGGACAGGGATCAACACTGAAGCTTTCTTT.

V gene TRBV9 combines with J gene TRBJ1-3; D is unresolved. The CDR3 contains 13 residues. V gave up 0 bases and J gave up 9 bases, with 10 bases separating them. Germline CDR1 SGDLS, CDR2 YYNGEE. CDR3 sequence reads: CASSVVGRSTIYF. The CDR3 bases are TGTGCCAGCAGCGTAGTGGGGAGGAGCACCATATATTTT.

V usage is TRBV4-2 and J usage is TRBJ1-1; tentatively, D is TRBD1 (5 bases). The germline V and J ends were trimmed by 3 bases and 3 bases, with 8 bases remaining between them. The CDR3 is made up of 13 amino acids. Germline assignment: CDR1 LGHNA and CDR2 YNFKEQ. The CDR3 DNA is TGTGCCAGCAGCCAGGGACTGGACACTGAAGCTTTCTTT. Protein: CASSQGLDTEAFF.

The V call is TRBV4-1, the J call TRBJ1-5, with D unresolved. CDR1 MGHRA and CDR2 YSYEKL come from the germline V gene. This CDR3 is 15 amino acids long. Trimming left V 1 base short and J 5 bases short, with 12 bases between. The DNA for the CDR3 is TGCGCCAGCAGCCAAGTATCGTTGAGGGATCAGCCCCAGCATTTT. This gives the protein CASSQVSLRDQPQHF.

CDR3 loop: CSVEARYSDTQYF. DNA for the CDR3: TGCAGCGTTGAGGCCAGGTATTCAGATACGCAGTATTTT. The J gene is TRBJ2-3, the V gene TRBV29-1; no definite D call. Germline loops: CDR1 SQVTM, CDR2 ANQGSEA. V was clipped by 3 bases and J by 4 bases, with 11 bases between them. CDR3 size: 13 residues.

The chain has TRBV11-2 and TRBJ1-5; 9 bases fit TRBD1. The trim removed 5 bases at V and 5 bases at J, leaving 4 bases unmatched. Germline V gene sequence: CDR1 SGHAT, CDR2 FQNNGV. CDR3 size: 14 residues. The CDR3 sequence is CASSQGQGHQPQHF. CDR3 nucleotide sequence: TGTGCCAGCAGCCAGGGACAGGGACATCAGCCCCAGCATTTT.

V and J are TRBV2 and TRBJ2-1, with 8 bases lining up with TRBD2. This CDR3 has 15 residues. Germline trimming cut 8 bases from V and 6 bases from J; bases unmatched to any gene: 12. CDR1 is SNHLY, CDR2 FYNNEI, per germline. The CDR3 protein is CASGAGLAEPNEQFF. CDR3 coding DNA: TGTGCCAGCGGGGCCGGACTAGCCGAACCCAATGAGCAGTTCTTC.

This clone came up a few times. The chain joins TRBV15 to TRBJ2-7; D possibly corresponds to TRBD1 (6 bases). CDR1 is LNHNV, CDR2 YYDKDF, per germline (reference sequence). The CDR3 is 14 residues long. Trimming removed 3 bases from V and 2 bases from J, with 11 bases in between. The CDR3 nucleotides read TGTGCCACCAGCAGCCCGGGACATCCCTACGAGCAGTACTTC. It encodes CATSSPGHPYEQYF.

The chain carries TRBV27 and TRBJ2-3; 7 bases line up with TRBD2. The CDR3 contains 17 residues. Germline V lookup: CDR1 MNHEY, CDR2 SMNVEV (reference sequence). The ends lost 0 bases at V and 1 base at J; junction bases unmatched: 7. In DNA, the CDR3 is TGTGCCAGCAGTTTATCGCTCCTAGCGGACCGCACAGATACGCAGTATTTT. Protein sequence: CASSLSLLADRTDTQYF.

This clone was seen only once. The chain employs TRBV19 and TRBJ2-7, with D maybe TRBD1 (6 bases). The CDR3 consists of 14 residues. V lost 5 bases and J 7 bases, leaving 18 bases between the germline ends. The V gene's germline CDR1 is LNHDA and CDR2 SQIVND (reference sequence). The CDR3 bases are TGTGCCAGTAGTTGGACAGCCTCGGAGGAAGAGCAGTACTTC. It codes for CASSWTASEEEQYF. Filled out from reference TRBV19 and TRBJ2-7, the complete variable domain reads DGGITQSPKYLFRKEGQNVTLSCEQNLNHDAMYWYRQDPGQGLRLIYYSQIVNDFQKGDIAEGYSVSREKKESFPLTVTSAQKNPTAFYLCASSWTASEEEQYFGPGTRLTVT.

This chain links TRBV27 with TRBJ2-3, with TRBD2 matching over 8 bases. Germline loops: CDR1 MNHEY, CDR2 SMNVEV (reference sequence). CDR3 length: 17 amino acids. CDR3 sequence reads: CAKLGSGGPIDTDTQYF. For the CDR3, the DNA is TGTGCTAAGCTTGGGAGCGGGGGCCCTATAGACACAGATACGCAGTATTTT.

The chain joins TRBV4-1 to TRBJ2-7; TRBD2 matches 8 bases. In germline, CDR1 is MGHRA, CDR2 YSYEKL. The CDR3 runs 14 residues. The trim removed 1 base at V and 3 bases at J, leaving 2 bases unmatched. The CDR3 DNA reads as TGCGCCAGCAGCCAAGGTGGGACTAGCTACGAGCAGTACTTC. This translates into CASSQGGTSYEQYF.

The CDR3 spells CASSESGDSDQPQHF. In nucleotides, the CDR3 is TGTGCCAGCAGTGAATCGGGGGACAGTGACCAGCCCCAGCATTTT. This rearrangement joins TRBV25-1 to TRBJ1-5; 7 bases fit TRBD1. This CDR3 spans 15 amino acids. The J segment lost 7 bases and the V segment lost 1 base, leaving 7 bases of the junction unmatched. The germline V gene encodes CDR1 MGHDK and CDR2 SYGVNS.

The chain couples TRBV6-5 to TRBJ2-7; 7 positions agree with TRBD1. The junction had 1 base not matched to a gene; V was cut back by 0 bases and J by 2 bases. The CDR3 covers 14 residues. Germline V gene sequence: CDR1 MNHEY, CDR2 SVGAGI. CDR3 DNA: TGTGCCAGCAGTTACTCGGGACAGACCTACGAGCAGTACTTC. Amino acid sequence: CASSYSGQTYEQYF.

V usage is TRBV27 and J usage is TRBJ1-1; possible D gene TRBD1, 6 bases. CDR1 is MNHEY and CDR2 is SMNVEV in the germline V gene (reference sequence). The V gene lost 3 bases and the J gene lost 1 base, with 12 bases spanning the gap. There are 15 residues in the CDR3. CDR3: CASSFSQDRNTEAFF. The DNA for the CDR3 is TGTGCCAGCAGTTTTTCCCAGGACAGGAACACTGAAGCTTTCTTT.

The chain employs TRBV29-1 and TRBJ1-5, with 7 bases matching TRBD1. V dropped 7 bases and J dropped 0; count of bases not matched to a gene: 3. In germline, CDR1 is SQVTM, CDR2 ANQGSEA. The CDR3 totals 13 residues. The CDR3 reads CSAWTGSNQPQHF. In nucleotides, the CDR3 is TGCAGCGCTTGGACAGGTAGCAATCAGCCCCAGCATTTT.

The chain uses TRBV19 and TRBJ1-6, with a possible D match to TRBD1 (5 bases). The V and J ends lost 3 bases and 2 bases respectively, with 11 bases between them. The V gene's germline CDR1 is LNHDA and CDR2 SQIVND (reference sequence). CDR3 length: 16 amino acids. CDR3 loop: CASSIQGSPYNSPLHF. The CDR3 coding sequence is TGTGCCAGTAGTATTCAGGGATCCCCCTATAATTCACCCCTCCACTTT.

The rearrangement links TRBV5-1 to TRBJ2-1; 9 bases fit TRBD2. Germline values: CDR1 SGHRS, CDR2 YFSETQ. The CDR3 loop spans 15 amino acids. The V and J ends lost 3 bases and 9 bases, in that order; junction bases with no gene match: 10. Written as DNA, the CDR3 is TGCGCCAGCAGCTCGGGACTAGCTGTTGGTACTGAGCAGTTCTTC. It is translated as CASSSGLAVGTEQFF.

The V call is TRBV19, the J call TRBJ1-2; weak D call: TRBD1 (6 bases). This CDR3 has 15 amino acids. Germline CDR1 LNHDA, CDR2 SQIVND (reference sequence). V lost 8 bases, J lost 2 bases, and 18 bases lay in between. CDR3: CASDPRGAGNYGYTF. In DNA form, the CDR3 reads TGTGCCAGTGACCCCCGGGGGGCTGGAAACTATGGCTACACCTTC.

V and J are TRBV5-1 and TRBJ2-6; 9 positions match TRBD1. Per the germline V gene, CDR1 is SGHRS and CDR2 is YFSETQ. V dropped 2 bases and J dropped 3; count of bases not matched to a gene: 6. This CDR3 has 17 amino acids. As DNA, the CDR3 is TGCGCCAGCAGCTTTGGACAGGGGACGAGTGGGGCCAACGTCCTGACTTTC. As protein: CASSFGQGTSGANVLTF.

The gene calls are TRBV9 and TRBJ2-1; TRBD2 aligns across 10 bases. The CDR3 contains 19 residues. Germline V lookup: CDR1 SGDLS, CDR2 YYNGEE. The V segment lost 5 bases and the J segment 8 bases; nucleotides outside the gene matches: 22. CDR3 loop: CASSKPNGLAGVVSDEQFF. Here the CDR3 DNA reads TGTGCCAGCAGTAAACCTAATGGGCTAGCGGGAGTGGTTAGCGATGAGCAGTTCTTC.

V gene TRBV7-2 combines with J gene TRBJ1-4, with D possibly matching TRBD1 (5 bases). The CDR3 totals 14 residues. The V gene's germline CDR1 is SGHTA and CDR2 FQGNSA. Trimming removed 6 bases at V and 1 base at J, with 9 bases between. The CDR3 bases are TGTGCCAGCAGGGTGGGGCGAACTAATGAAAAACTGTTTTTT. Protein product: CASRVGRTNEKLFF.

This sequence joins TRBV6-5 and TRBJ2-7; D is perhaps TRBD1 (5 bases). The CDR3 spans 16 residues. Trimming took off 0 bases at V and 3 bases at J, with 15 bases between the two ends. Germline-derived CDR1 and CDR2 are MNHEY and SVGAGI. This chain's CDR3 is CASSYSNWAGYYEQYF. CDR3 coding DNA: TGTGCCAGCAGTTACTCGAATTGGGCAGGGTACTACGAGCAGTACTTC.

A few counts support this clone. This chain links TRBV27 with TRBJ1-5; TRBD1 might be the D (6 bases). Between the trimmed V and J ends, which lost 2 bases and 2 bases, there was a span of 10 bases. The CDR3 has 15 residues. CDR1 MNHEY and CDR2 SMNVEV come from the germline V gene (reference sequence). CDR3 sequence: CASSLVGGGNQPQHF. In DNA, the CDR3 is TGTGCCAGCAGTTTAGTAGGGGGGGGCAATCAGCCCCAGCATTTT.

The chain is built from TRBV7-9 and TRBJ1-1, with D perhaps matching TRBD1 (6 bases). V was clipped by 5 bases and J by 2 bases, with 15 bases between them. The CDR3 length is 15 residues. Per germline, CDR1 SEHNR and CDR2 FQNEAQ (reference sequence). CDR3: CASSLRTARNTEAFF. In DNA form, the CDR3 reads TGTGCCAGCAGCCTAAGGACAGCCAGAAACACTGAAGCTTTCTTT. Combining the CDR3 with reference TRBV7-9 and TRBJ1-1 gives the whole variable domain DTGVSQNPRHKITKRGQNVTFRCDPISEHNRLYWYRQTLGQGPEFLTYFQNEAQLEKSRLLSDRFSAERPKGSFSTLEIQRTEQGDSAMYLCASSLRTARNTEAFFGQGTRLTVV.

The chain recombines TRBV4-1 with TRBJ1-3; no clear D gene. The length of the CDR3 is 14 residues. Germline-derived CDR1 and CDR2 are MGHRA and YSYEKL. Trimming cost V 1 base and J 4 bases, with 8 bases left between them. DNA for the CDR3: TGCGCCAGCAGCCAAGCTCCGGGGGGAAACACCATATATTTT. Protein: CASSQAPGGNTIYF.

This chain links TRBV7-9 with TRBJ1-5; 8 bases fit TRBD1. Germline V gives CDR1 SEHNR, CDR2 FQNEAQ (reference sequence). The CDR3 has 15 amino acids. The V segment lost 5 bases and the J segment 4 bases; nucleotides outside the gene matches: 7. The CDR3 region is CASSVTGTGNQPQHF. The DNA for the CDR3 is TGTGCCAGCAGCGTTACCGGGACAGGAAATCAGCCCCAGCATTTT.

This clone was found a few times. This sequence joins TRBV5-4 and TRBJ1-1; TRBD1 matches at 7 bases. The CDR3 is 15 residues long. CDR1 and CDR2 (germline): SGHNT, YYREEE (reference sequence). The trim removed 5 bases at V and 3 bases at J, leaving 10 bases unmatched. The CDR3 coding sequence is TGTGCCAGCAGTAAGAACCAGGGGGAATACACTGAAGCTTTCTTT. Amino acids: CASSKNQGEYTEAFF.

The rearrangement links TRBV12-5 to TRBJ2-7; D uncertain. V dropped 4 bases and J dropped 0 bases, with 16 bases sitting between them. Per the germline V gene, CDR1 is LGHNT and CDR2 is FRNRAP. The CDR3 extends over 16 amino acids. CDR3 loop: CASGSVVVSSSYEQYF. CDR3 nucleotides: TGTGCTAGTGGTTCCGTAGTCGTTAGCAGCTCCTACGAGCAGTACTTC.